The clone carrying this T cell receptor (beta chain) has only one observation. Its antigen remains unknown. The data were taken from a study of OX40 agonist ivuxolimab in advanced cancers. Study-wide background: Prior therapy, whether anti-PD-1, anti-PD-L1 or anti-CTLA-4, was allowed, and roughly 44% had some.

Repertoires were generated with immunoSEQ multiplex PCR, while TCRdb's copy carries only in-frame clones and drops some. This table has some 70,000 clones, about 84% appearing once. V was trimmed by 7 bases and J by 5 bases, leaving 23 bases between them. Germline V CDR1 and CDR2: SNHLY, FYNNEI. The CDR3 loop spans 17 amino acids. Overall study results and limits: More expanded clones were seen, on average, in CD8+ T cells than in CD4+. It was not determined which antigens were specifically recognized by the peripheral T cells that had undergone clonal expansion.

This clonotype originated in an adult with an advanced solid tumor such as melanoma, head and neck, liver or kidney cancer. The sample was CD4+ or CD8+ T cells sorted from blood, taken in a trial of the OX40 agonist ivuxolimab. The chain recombines TRBV2 with TRBJ2-2, with a possible D match to TRBD1 (6 bases). CDR3 nucleotides: TGTGCCAGCACCCCACAGGGTCCAGCATGGAGGACCGGGGAGCTGTTTTTT. This gives the protein CASTPQGPAWRTGELFF. Full variable domain (missing parts from reference TRBV2 and TRBJ2-2): EPEVTQTPSHQVTQMGQEVILRCVPISNHLYFYWYRQILGQKVEFLVSFYNNEISEKSEIFDDQFSVERPDGSNFTLKIRSTKLEDSAMYFCASTPQGPAWRTGELFFGEGSRLTVL.